Below, 5 T cell receptor beta chains from the same sample are listed, as sequenced in a study of blood T cells in healthy people across ages. The use of a sample-barcoded 5' primer and a J-beta primer mix characterized a second PCR of 7 to 11 cycles. One entry per CDR3 protein results from TCRdb running MiXCR on the 5' RACE reads. The table records hundreds of thousands of distinct CDR3 sequences, approximately 50% of them present only once. What was sequenced was blood. All receptors come from a woman aged 60-75 years in good health.

V usage is TRBV10-3 and J usage is TRBJ1-1, with D possibly TRBD1 on 6 matching bases. This CDR3 spans 13 amino acids. Trimming left V 7 bases short and J 7 bases short, with 16 bases between. The germline gives CDR1 ENHRY, CDR2 SYGVKD. DNA for the CDR3: TGTGCCATCACACAGGGACTCGGGGATGAAGCTTTCTTT. This sequence encodes CAITQGLGDEAFF.

CDR3 in DNA: TGTGCCAGCAGCTTGCTTGCGGTGGGGAGTTCACCCCTCCACTTT. It translates to CASSLLAVGSSPLHF. The V call is TRBV5-6, the J call TRBJ1-6; D remains unclear. Trimming removed 1 base from V and 9 bases from J, with 14 bases in between. The CDR3 is 15 amino acids. Per the germline V gene, CDR1 is SGHDT and CDR2 is YYEEEE.

The V call is TRBV4-2, the J call TRBJ2-4; D possibly corresponds to TRBD2 (6 bases). Germline CDR1 reads LGHNA; CDR2 reads YNFKEQ. The length of the CDR3 is 16 residues. V gave up 3 bases and J gave up 13 bases, with 25 bases separating them. CDR3 amino acids: CASSQGLGGHGWEQYF. In DNA, the CDR3 is TGTGCCAGCAGCCAGGGGTTGGGAGGCCATGGTTGGGAGCAGTACTTC.

This chain links TRBV6-6 with TRBJ2-1; TRBD2 aligns across 12 bases. Germline-derived CDR1 and CDR2 are MNHNY and SVGAGI (reference sequence). CDR3 length: 15 residues. J gave up 8 bases and V 2 bases, and 4 bases lay outside the gene matches. CDR3 loop: CASSYRLAGGYEQFF. The CDR3 nucleotides are TGTGCCAGCAGTTACCGGCTAGCGGGAGGGTATGAGCAGTTCTTC.

This clonotype has just a few counts. The rearrangement links TRBV28 to TRBJ1-2; weak D call: TRBD1 (5 bases). Trimming cost V 6 bases and J 8 bases, with 13 bases left between them. Germline V gene data show CDR1 as MDHEN and CDR2 as SYDVKM. CDR3 length equals 12 residues. CDR3 amino acids: CASRSGTLGYTF. In DNA, the CDR3 is TGTGCCAGCAGATCCGGGACCCTCGGCTACACCTTC.